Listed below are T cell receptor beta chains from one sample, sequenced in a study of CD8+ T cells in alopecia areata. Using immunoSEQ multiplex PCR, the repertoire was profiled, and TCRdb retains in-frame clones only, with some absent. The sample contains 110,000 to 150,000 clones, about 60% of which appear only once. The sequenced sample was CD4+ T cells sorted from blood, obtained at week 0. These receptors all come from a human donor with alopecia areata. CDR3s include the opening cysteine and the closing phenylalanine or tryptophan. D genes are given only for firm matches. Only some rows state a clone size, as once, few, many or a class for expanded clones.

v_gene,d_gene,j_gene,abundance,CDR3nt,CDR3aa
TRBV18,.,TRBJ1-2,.,TGTGCCAGCTCACAAGGACAAGACTATGGCTACACCTTC,CASSQGQDYGYTF
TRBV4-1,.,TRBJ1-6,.,TGCGCCAGCAGCCAAGGGGAAGGAGATGGGCGTTCACCCCTCCACTTT,CASSQGEGDGRSPLHF
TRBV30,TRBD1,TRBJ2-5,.,TGTGCCTGGAGTGCCGGACAGGGGAAAGAGACCCAGTACTTC,CAWSAGQGKETQYF
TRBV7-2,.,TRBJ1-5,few,TGTGCCAGCAGCTTGACAGAAGGGGATCAGCCCCAGCATTTT,CASSLTEGDQPQHF
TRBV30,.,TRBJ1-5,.,TGTGCCTGGAGCCTCCAGGGCAGCCAGCCCCAGCATTTT,CAWSLQGSQPQHF
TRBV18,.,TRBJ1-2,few,TGTGCCAGCTCAGGGACCCACGCAGACTATGGCTACACCTTC,CASSGTHADYGYTF
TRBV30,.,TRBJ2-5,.,TGTGCCTGGAACCCTTTCTCAGGGTATGGAGAGACCCAGTACTTC,CAWNPFSGYGETQYF
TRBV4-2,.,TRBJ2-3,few,TGTGCCAGCAGCCAAGACGAAGGAGCGCAGTATTTT,CASSQDEGAQYF
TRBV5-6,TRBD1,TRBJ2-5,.,TGTGCCAGCAGCCCACAACAGGGGGGCCTCCAAGAGACCCAGTACTTC,CASSPQQGGLQETQYF
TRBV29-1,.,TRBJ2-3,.,TGCAGCGTTGGAGGACGAGGTGTCAGCACAGATACGCAGTATTTT,CSVGGRGVSTDTQYF
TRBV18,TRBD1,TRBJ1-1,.,TGTGCCAGCTCACCCCAGGGGGGGGAAGCTTTCTTT,CASSPQGGEAFF
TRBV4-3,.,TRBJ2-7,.,TGCGCCAGCAGCCAAGTCACAGGAGAGGGCTACGAGCAGTACTTC,CASSQVTGEGYEQYF
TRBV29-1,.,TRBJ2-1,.,TGCAGCGTTCGTGACAGGCAGGCGTACAATGAGCAGTTCTTC,CSVRDRQAYNEQFF
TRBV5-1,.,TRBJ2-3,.,TGCGCCAGCAGTTTCTGGGACCAGGAGGCAGATACGCAGTATTTT,CASSFWDQEADTQYF
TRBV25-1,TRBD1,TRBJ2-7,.,TGTGCCAGCAGTGATCAGGGGGACTACGAGCAGTACTTC,CASSDQGDYEQYF
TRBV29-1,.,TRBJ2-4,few,TGCAGCGTTGTGGCAGAGCCCCTAGCCAAAAACATTCAGTACTTC,CSVVAEPLAKNIQYF
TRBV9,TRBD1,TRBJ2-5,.,TGTGCCAGCAGCCCCGGGACAGGGGGTCGACGGGAGACCCAGTACTTC,CASSPGTGGRRETQYF
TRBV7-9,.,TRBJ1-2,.,TGTGCCAGCAGCTTAGGGGGCTCTAACTATGGCTACACCTTC,CASSLGGSNYGYTF
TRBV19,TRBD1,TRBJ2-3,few,TGTGCCAGTAGCCGACCGGACAGGCTCTTGACCACAGATACGCAGTATTTT,CASSRPDRLLTTDTQYF
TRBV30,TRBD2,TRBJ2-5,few,TGTGCCCGACTAGCTGAAGAGACCCAGTACTTC,CARLAEETQYF
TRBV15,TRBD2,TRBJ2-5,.,TGTGCCACCAGCAGAGATTTACGGACTAGGCTCGAGACCCAGTACTTC,CATSRDLRTRLETQYF
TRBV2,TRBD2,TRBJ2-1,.,TGTGCCAGCAGTGAAGCTCGCGGGGGGGCCGGTGAGCAGTTCTTC,CASSEARGGAGEQFF
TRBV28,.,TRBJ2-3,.,TGTGCCAGCAGTTTAGCCCAATTGAAGACGCAGTATTTT,CASSLAQLKTQYF
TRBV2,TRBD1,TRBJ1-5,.,TGTGCCAGCAGCGAACAGGGGCTGGGTCAGCCCCAGCATTTT,CASSEQGLGQPQHF
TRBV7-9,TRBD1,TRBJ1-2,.,TGTGCCAGCAGCTTACCAGGGGGCATCTATGGCTACACCTTC,CASSLPGGIYGYTF
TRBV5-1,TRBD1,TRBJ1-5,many,TGCGCCAGCAGCCCAGGGGGCGAATCTGGGTCCCAGCATTTT,CASSPGGESGSQHF
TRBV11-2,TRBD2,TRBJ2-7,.,TGTGCCAGCAGCTCCCAGCGGGGGTCCGTCGAGCAGTACTTC,CASSSQRGSVEQYF
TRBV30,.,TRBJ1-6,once,TGTGCCTGGAATCCCGGGACACACTATAATTCACCCCTCCACTTT,CAWNPGTHYNSPLHF
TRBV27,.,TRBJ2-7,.,TGTGCCAGCAGTCGCGGGCCTACCTACGAGCAGTACTTC,CASSRGPTYEQYF
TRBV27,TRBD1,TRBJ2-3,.,TGTGCCAGCAGTTCCCCCCTCGTTGCAGGGGGTTACACAGATACGCAGTATTTT,CASSSPLVAGGYTDTQYF
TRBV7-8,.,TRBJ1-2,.,TGTGCCAGCAGCCTCGAACCGGACGGGTTCTATGGCTACACCTTC,CASSLEPDGFYGYTF
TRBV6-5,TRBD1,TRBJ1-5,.,TGTGCCAGCAGTCCCCAGGGGGCTCTGAATCAGCCCCAGCATTTT,CASSPQGALNQPQHF
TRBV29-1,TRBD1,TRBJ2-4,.,TGCAGCGTCCTCTCCATGACCGGGACAGGGGGAAACATTCAGTACTTC,CSVLSMTGTGGNIQYF
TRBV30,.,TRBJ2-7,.,TGTGCCTGGGTTAAAGGCTGGGGGAGAGGGGACTACGAGCAGTACTTC,CAWVKGWGRGDYEQYF
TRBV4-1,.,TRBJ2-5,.,TGCGCCAGCAGCCGAGGAGCTAGCAGTATTTATGAGACCCAGTACTTC,CASSRGASSIYETQYF
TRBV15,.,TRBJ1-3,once,TGTGCCACCAGCAGAGATCGTGTCTCTGGAAACACCATATATTTT,CATSRDRVSGNTIYF
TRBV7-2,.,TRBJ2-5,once,TGTGCCAGCAGCGCTCCACAAGAGACCCAGTACTTC,CASSAPQETQYF
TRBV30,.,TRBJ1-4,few,TGTGCCTGGACCCAACAGGCAACTAATGAAAAACTGTTTTTT,CAWTQQATNEKLFF
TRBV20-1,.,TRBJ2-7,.,TGCAGTGCTTACCGACAGAACGAGCAGTACTTC,CSAYRQNEQYF
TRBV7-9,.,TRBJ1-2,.,TGTGCCAGCAGCCTGGATCCGGCCTATGGCTACACCTTC,CASSLDPAYGYTF
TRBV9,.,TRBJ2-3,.,TGTGCCAGCAGCGTAGATGCTAACCGAGGCACAGATACGCAGTATTTT,CASSVDANRGTDTQYF
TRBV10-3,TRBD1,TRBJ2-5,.,TGTGCCATCAGTGCAGGGGGCGAAGAGACCCAGTACTTC,CAISAGGEETQYF
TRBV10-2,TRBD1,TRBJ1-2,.,TGCGCCAGCAGTGAATGGACAGGGGACCCGTATGGCTACACCTTC,CASSEWTGDPYGYTF
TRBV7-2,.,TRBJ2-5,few,TGTGCCAGCAGCCCACGAAGGACGCAAGAGACCCAGTACTTC,CASSPRRTQETQYF
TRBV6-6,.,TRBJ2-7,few,TGTGCCAGCACTTGGGGGGTATCGGGGTCCTACGAGCAGTACTTC,CASTWGVSGSYEQYF
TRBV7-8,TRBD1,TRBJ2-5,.,TGTGCCAGCAGCTTCACAGGGGGCGTGGGGGAGACCCAGTACTTC,CASSFTGGVGETQYF
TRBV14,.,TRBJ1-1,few,TGTGCCAGCAGCCAAGAGACAGCCAACACTGAAGCTTTCTTT,CASSQETANTEAFF
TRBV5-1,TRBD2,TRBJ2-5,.,TGCGCCAGCAGCTTGTGGACTGGGACTAGCAAAGAGACCCAGTACTTC,CASSLWTGTSKETQYF
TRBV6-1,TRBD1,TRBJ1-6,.,TGTGCCAGCAGTGATGGACAGGGGGCGGATTCACCCCTCCACTTT,CASSDGQGADSPLHF
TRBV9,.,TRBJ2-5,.,TGTGCCAGCAGCGTGGGCGGGGCTCAAGAGACCCAGTACTTC,CASSVGGAQETQYF
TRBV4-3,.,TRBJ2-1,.,TGCGCCAGCAGCCAAGGTGGTAGCGACTCCTCCTACAATGAGCAGTTCTTC,CASSQGGSDSSYNEQFF
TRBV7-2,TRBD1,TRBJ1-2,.,TGTGCCAGCAGCTTAGACAGGGGAAATGGCTACACCTTC,CASSLDRGNGYTF
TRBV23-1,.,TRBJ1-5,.,TGCGCCACAAATCAGCCCCAGCATTTT,CATNQPQHF